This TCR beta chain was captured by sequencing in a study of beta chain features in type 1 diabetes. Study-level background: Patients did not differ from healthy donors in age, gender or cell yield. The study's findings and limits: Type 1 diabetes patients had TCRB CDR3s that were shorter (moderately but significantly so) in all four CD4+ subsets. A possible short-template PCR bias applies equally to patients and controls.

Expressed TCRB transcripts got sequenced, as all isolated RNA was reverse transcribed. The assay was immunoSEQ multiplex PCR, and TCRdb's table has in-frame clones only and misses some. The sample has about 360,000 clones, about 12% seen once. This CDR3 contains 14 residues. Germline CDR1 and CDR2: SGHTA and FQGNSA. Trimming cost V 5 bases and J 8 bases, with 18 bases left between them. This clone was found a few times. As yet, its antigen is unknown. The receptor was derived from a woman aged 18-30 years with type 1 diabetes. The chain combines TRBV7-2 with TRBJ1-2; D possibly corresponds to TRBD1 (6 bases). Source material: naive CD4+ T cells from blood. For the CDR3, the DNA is TGTGCCAGCAGCCTTTACAGGGATGGAGACGGCTACACCTTC. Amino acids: CASSLYRDGDGYTF.